These 30 T cell receptor beta chains were all obtained from the same sample, sequenced in a study of vaccination and CD4 T cells after COVID-19. Antigen specificity for these receptors is unknown. The Oncomine TCR Beta short-read assay was what sequenced the DNA obtained from cultured CD4+ T cells. TCRdb recomputed calls from the PCR reads with MiXCR, one row per CDR3 protein. The profile shows roughly 10,000 distinct CDR3 sequences, roughly 73% of them singletons. Treatment given: approximately 11-day PBMC culture with coronavirus spike peptide pools or control peptides (ViraFEST assay). The material sequenced was CD4+ T cells from blood, cultured in vitro. Receptors were obtained from a human donor who had recovered from COVID-19.

The V gene is TRBV12-3 or TRBV12-4, the J gene TRBJ2-1; D is ambiguous. CDR3 length: 11 amino acids. The V gene lost 7 bases and the J gene lost 6 bases, with 7 bases spanning the gap. For the CDR3, the DNA is TGTGCCAGCACCCCAAGCAATGAGCAGTTCTTC. Amino acids: CASTPSNEQFF.

This clonotype came up a few times. The V gene is TRBV20-1, the J gene TRBJ1-5; D is uncertain. Germline values: CDR1 DFQATT, CDR2 SNEGSKA (reference sequence). The CDR3 totals 15 residues. The ends were cut back, 1 base at V and 3 bases at J, with 13 bases in the middle. The CDR3 region is CSARVSDGSNQPQHF. The CDR3 coding sequence is TGCAGTGCTAGAGTCTCCGACGGTTCCAATCAGCCCCAGCATTTT.

This clonotype was seen only once. The chain employs TRBV20-1 and TRBJ2-2; 14 nucleotides align to TRBD2. Germline values: CDR1 DFQATT, CDR2 SNEGSKA (reference sequence). V shed 6 bases, J shed 4 bases, and the junction held 10 bases outside the gene matches. The CDR3 loop spans 17 amino acids. The CDR3 loop reads CSATGTSGRGITGELFF. In DNA form, the CDR3 reads TGCAGTGCAACCGGGACTAGCGGGAGAGGGATCACCGGGGAGCTGTTTTTT.

This chain uses TRBV7-9 with TRBJ1-5; D is ambiguous. V gave up 1 base and J gave up 6 bases, with 7 bases separating them. Germline-derived CDR1 and CDR2 are SEHNR and FQNEAQ (reference sequence). The CDR3 runs to 13 residues. This CDR3 is CASSLGGPQPQHF. The CDR3 DNA reads as TGTGCCAGCAGCTTAGGAGGGCCTCAGCCCCAGCATTTT.

The chain has TRBV6-1 and TRBJ1-5; D remains unclear. V shed 0 bases and J shed 5 bases, with 8 bases lying between them. The CDR3 covers 14 residues. Germline lookup yields CDR1 MNHNS and CDR2 SASEGT. The CDR3 reads CASSEARVYQPQHF. CDR3 DNA sequence: TGTGCCAGCAGTGAAGCGAGGGTCTATCAGCCCCAGCATTTT.

This chain joins TRBV20-1 and TRBJ2-7; TRBD2 matches 12 bases. The J segment lost 6 bases and the V segment lost 6 bases, leaving 9 bases of the junction unmatched. CDR3 size: 14 residues. Germline CDR1 and CDR2: DFQATT and SNEGSKA (reference sequence). The CDR3 protein is CSAGRTSGNGEQYF. CDR3 bases: TGCAGTGCCGGTCGGACTAGCGGGAATGGCGAGCAGTACTTC.

This chain's CDR3 is CASSADRYTGELFF. CDR3 in DNA: TGTGCCAGCAGCGCGGACCGGTACACCGGGGAGCTGTTTTTT. The rearrangement joins TRBV7-6 to TRBJ2-2; D ambiguous. CDR1 is SGHVS, CDR2 FNYEAQ, per germline. Between the trimmed V and J ends, which lost 5 bases and 3 bases, there was a span of 10 bases. CDR3 length equals 14 residues.

This clonotype was detected only once. This chain joins TRBV7-9 and TRBJ1-5, with no clear D. Germline-derived CDR1 and CDR2 are SEHNR and FQNEAQ (reference sequence). The CDR3 totals 13 residues. Trimming pared 0 bases from V and 4 bases from J, leaving 4 bases between. Here the CDR3 reads CASSLAPNQPQHF. The CDR3 bases are TGTGCCAGCAGCTTAGCCCCTAATCAGCCCCAGCATTTT.

The rearrangement joins TRBV15 to TRBJ2-7, with TRBD2 matching 9 bases. In germline, CDR1 is LNHNV, CDR2 YYDKDF (reference sequence). This CDR3 has 16 amino acids. The trim removed 3 bases at V and 1 base at J, leaving 7 bases unmatched. The CDR3 sequence is CATSSLATSGSYEQYF. The CDR3 nucleotides read TGTGCCACCAGCAGCCTCGCTACTAGCGGGTCCTACGAGCAGTACTTC.

This clonotype has a handful of counts. The chain employs TRBV20-1 and TRBJ1-2, with 10 nucleotides matching TRBD1. The CDR3 has 15 amino acids. J gave up 5 bases and V 0 bases, and 6 bases lay outside the gene matches. Germline lookup yields CDR1 DFQATT and CDR2 SNEGSKA (reference sequence). CDR3 in DNA: TGCAGTGCTAGAGAAGGGACAGGGGCGGGATATGGCTACACCTTC. Translating gives CSAREGTGAGYGYTF.

In this sample, this clonotype turned up a few times. The CDR3 spells CASSKVASATTTDTQYF. The CDR3 DNA is TGTGCCAGCAGCAAAGTGGCCAGCGCAACCACCACAGATACGCAGTATTTT. V usage is TRBV21-1 and J usage is TRBJ2-3. TRBV21-1 is given as a pseudogene. The CDR3 is made up of 17 amino acids.

On this clonotype: A junction boundary mismatches the germline segment, possibly from a read error. The CDR3 nucleotides read TGCGCCACCAGCAGAGATTGGCTAGCGGGTATCCAAGAGACCCAGTACTTC. Its translation is CATSRDWLAGIQETQYF. The chain couples TRBV15 to TRBJ2-5, with 8 positions matching TRBD2. The CDR3 covers 17 residues. Germline V gene sequence: CDR1 LNHNV, CDR2 YYDKDF (reference sequence).

This clonotype was seen only a few times. The chain joins TRBV20-1 to TRBJ2-1; TRBD1 might be the D (6 bases). Germline V gene data show CDR1 as DFQATT and CDR2 as SNEGSKA (reference sequence). The CDR3 covers 12 residues. Here the CDR3 reads CTLDSSRIDQFF. CDR3 nucleotide sequence: TGCACCCTGGACAGTTCTAGAATCGATCAGTTCTTC.

The J gene is TRBJ2-2, the V gene TRBV20-1; D possibly corresponds to TRBD2 (6 bases). Trimming shortened V by 3 bases and J by 0 bases, and 14 bases separated the two germline ends. Per germline, CDR1 DFQATT and CDR2 SNEGSKA (reference sequence). This CDR3 region has 16 residues. The CDR3 sequence is CSASEAGTANTGELFF. The CDR3 DNA sequence: TGCAGTGCTAGTGAGGCCGGGACTGCGAACACCGGGGAGCTGTTTTTT.

This clonotype has a handful of counts. The V gene is TRBV7-2, the J gene TRBJ2-2; D remains ambiguous. Per the germline V gene, CDR1 is SGHTA and CDR2 is FQGNSA. Trimming left V 3 bases short and J 6 bases short, with 11 bases between. CDR3 size: 14 residues. DNA for the CDR3: TGTGCCAGCAGCTTTAAGACCCGCCCCGGGGAGCTGTTTTTT. Translation: CASSFKTRPGELFF.

This rearrangement joins TRBV20-1 to TRBJ2-7, with unresolved D. Germline V gene data show CDR1 as DFQATT and CDR2 as SNEGSKA (reference sequence). Trimming took 0 bases from V and 4 from J, leaving 4 bases between them. This CDR3 comprises 11 residues. This CDR3 is CSARDPYEQYF. CDR3 nucleotide sequence: TGCAGTGCTAGAGATCCGTACGAGCAGTACTTC.

Sample share makes this clonotype medium-sized. V usage is TRBV28 and J usage is TRBJ1-5; TRBD1 matches 8 bases. Germline CDR1 and CDR2: MDHEN and SYDVKM. The CDR3 length is 17 residues. V was pared by 0 bases and J by 7 bases, with 11 bases of the junction left unmatched. CDR3 DNA: TGTGCCAGCAGTTTATGGGTAGAGACAGGGGTGGGACAGCCCCAGCATTTT. It encodes CASSLWVETGVGQPQHF.

This sequence joins TRBV20-1 and TRBJ1-2; D not certain. There are 15 residues in the CDR3. The V gene's germline CDR1 is DFQATT and CDR2 SNEGSKA (reference sequence). Trimming shortened V by 3 bases and J by 7 bases, and 21 bases separated the two germline ends. The CDR3 reads CSASQYGPPRGGYTF. The DNA for the CDR3 is TGCAGTGCTAGTCAATATGGGCCTCCTCGGGGTGGCTACACCTTC.

This clonotype is judged medium-sized. The genes are TRBV6-2 or TRBV6-3 and TRBJ2-1; 7 bases match TRBD2. In germline, CDR1 is MNHEY, CDR2 SVGEGT. This CDR3 is 16 amino acids long. The trim removed 4 bases at V and 2 bases at J, leaving 8 bases unmatched. CDR3 loop: CASSSQLARTYNEQFF. For the CDR3, the DNA is TGTGCCAGCAGTTCCCAACTAGCGCGAACCTACAATGAGCAGTTCTTC.

This chain links TRBV20-1 with TRBJ1-2; D not resolved. Germline V lookup: CDR1 DFQATT, CDR2 SNEGSKA (reference sequence). V dropped 4 bases and J dropped 4 bases, with 16 bases sitting between them. The CDR3 consists of 14 residues. The CDR3 DNA reads TGCAGTGCTATTCCCGCAGGAGATGGCTATGGCTACACCTTC. Its translation is CSAIPAGDGYGYTF.

The rearrangement uses TRBV2 and TRBJ1-5; D call uncertain. Germline V lookup: CDR1 SNHLY, CDR2 FYNNEI. CDR3 length equals 14 residues. V lost 6 bases and J 1 base, leaving 10 bases between the germline ends. Here the CDR3 DNA reads TGTGCCAGCAGCGAGTGGGTGAGCAATCAGCCCCAGCATTTT. Protein: CASSEWVSNQPQHF.

The chain joins TRBV24-1 to TRBJ2-3; D is undetermined. V shed 5 bases and J shed 2 bases, with 19 bases lying between them. The germline V gene has CDR1 KGHDR and CDR2 SFDVKD. The CDR3 loop spans 17 amino acids. The CDR3 loop reads CATSGLNGHLSTDTQYF. The CDR3 bases are TGTGCCACCAGTGGATTGAACGGTCACCTTTCCACAGATACGCAGTATTTT.

The chain combines TRBV11-3 with TRBJ2-2; 8 positions agree with TRBD1. This CDR3 contains 16 residues. V shed 5 bases and J 0 bases; nucleotides not matched to a gene: 5. Germline V gene data show CDR1 as SGHNT and CDR2 as YENEEA. This CDR3 is CASSLVGQANTGELFF. The DNA of the CDR3 is TGTGCCAGCAGCCTGGTGGGACAGGCGAACACCGGGGAGCTGTTTTTT.

The V gene is TRBV7-9, the J gene TRBJ1-3; D unresolved. Trimming took off 5 bases at V and 7 bases at J, with 6 bases between the two ends. Per the germline V gene, CDR1 is SEHNR and CDR2 is FQNEAQ (reference sequence). There are 11 residues in the CDR3. The CDR3 spells CASSGGNTIYF. In DNA, the CDR3 is TGTGCCAGCAGCGGAGGCAACACCATATATTTT.

Note on this clonotype: This is likely a read error, given that the CDR3 carries no conserved phenylalanine or tryptophan at its end. The genes are TRBV10-1 and TRBJ1-1, with unresolved D. V lost 6 bases and J lost 4, with 15 bases in between. The CDR3 consists of 14 residues. From germline, CDR1 is WNHNN and CDR2 SYGVQD (reference sequence). The CDR3 loop is CASSKGRRVTEAFS. The CDR3 region has the DNA TGCGCCAGCAGCAAAGGACGGAGGGTCACTGAAGCTTTCTCT.

By sample fraction, this clonotype is large. CDR3 in DNA: TGCAGTGCCCTCCGGGGTGGAAACACCATATATTTT. It encodes CSALRGGNTIYF. The gene calls are TRBV20-1 and TRBJ1-3; D is unclear. The germline gives CDR1 DFQATT, CDR2 SNEGSKA (reference sequence). With 6 bases removed from V and 3 bases from J, the gap between germline ends came to 9 bases. CDR3 length: 12 residues.

This chain connects TRBV30 to TRBJ2-7; D is possibly TRBD1 (5 bases). This CDR3 has 14 residues. Per germline, CDR1 GTSNPN and CDR2 SVGIG (reference sequence). Between the trimmed V and J ends, which lost 5 bases and 5 bases, there was a span of 19 bases. The chain's CDR3 is CAWATGDLFNEQYF. DNA for the CDR3: TGTGCCTGGGCTACAGGAGATCTATTCAACGAGCAGTACTTC. The entire variable domain, with the rest obtained from reference TRBV30 and TRBJ2-7, is as follows: SQTIHQWPATLVQPVGSPLSLECTVEGTSNPNLYWYRQAAGRGLQLLFYSVGIGQISSEVPQNLSASRPQDRQFILSSKKLLLSDSGFYLCAWATGDLFNEQYFGPGTRLTVT.

The rearrangement uses TRBV6-1 and TRBJ2-7; 9 positions match TRBD1. Trimming removed 4 bases from V and 3 bases from J; junction bases left unmatched: 7. The CDR3 has 15 amino acids. Germline CDR1 MNHNS, CDR2 SASEGT. CDR3 protein: CASSGGQGKVYEQYF. CDR3 DNA: TGTGCCAGCAGTGGAGGACAGGGGAAGGTCTACGAGCAGTACTTC.

This clonotype came up a few times. CDR3 sequence reads: CASAGQAHQPQHF. The CDR3 nucleotides read TGTGCTTCAGCCGGTCAGGCCCACCAGCCCCAGCATTTT. V usage is TRBV6-2 or TRBV6-3 and J usage is TRBJ1-5; D gene uncertain. CDR3 length: 13 amino acids. Germline loops: CDR1 MNHEY, CDR2 SVGEGT.

Only one count was recorded for this clonotype. The chain uses TRBV6-1 and TRBJ2-2; the match to TRBD1 covers 8 bases. Per the germline V gene, CDR1 is MNHNS and CDR2 is SASEGT. The CDR3 loop spans 15 amino acids. The V segment lost 6 bases and the J segment 8 bases; nucleotides outside the gene matches: 11. CDR3 DNA: TGTGCCAGCAGGGACAGGGCAATAGGACCGGGGGAGCTGTTTTTT. Translation gives CASRDRAIGPGELFF.